This T cell receptor beta chain comes out of a study of cytomegalovirus exposure and HLA in healthy donors. Findings of the study overall: There were a few CMV-associated chains whose specificity for CMV antigens was confirmed in vitro.

Trimming removed 7 bases at V and 0 bases at J, with 13 bases between. Germline-derived CDR1 and CDR2 are MNHNY and SVGAGI (reference sequence). The CDR3 has 14 residues. A note on this clone: Its antigen is undetermined.

The PCR was carried out with 60 Vbeta primers and 13 Jbeta primers. Measured with immunoSEQ multiplex PCR; TCRdb has only the in-frame clones, and not every one. The sample carries more than 95,000 clones, around 62% recorded once. The clonotype originates from a woman aged 40 to 50 in good health and CMV-seropositive. The chain combines TRBV6-6 with TRBJ2-7; D ambiguous. The sequenced sample was PBMCs. In DNA form, the CDR3 reads TGTGCCAGCAAAAACAGTCAGAGCTCCTACGAGCAGTACTTC. This sequence encodes CASKNSQSSYEQYF.